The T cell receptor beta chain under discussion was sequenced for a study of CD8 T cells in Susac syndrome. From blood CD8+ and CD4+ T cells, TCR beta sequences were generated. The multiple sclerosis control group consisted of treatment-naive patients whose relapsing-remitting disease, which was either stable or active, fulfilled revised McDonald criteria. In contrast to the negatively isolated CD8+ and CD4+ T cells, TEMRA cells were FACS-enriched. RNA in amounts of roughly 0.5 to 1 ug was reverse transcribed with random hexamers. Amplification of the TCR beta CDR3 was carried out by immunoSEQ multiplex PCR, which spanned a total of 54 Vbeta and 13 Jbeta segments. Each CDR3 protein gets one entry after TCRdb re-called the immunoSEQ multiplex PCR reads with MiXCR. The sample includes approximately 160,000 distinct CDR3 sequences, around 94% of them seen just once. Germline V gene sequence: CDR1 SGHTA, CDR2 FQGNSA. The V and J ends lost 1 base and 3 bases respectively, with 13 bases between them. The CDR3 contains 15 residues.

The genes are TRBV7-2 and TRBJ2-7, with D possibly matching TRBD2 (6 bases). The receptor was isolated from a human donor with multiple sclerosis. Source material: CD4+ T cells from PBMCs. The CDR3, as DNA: TGTGCCAGCAGCTTAGTCCCGGGAGAGAGCTACGAGCAGTACTTC. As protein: CASSLVPGESYEQYF.